Presented here are 22 T cell receptor beta chains from one specimen sequenced in a study of CXCR3-negative and CXCR3-positive naive CD8 T cells. Libraries were UMI-labeled 5' RACE TRB cDNA. Using the 5' RACE reads, TCRdb records one entry per CDR3 protein without DNA. This table lists over 80,000 distinct CDR3 sequences. The sequenced material came from naive CXCR3- CD8+ T cells from blood. Subset of the sample: CD45RO-CCR7+CD27+CD95- naive CD8+ T cells lacking CXCR3 (TNR3-). The receptors stem from a human donor in good health. Some clones in this sample may be carry-over from other donors' samples.

This sequence joins TRBV29-1 and TRBJ2-5; TCRdb's D call of TRBD1 is untestable without DNA. CDR1 and CDR2 (germline): SQVTM, ANQGSEA. This CDR3 comprises 13 residues. The CDR3 reads CSVLPRGRETQYF.

The rearrangement links TRBV7-2 to TRBJ2-3; the TCRdb call, TRBD1, lacks DNA for checking. CDR3 length equals 20 residues. Per the germline V gene, CDR1 is SGHTA and CDR2 is FQGNSA. The CDR3 region is CASSLIPLVVRGQGTDTQYF.

The V call is TRBV4-1, the J call TRBJ1-4. The CDR3 is 15 amino acids. In germline, CDR1 is MGHRA, CDR2 YSYEKL. The CDR3 here is CASSQTSPTNEKLFF.

The genes are TRBV29-1 and TRBJ2-3; no DNA is available, so the TRBD1 call from TCRdb remains unchecked. The CDR3 totals 12 residues. Germline V gene sequence: CDR1 SQVTM, CDR2 ANQGSEA. CDR3: CSAAGGTDTQYF.

The CDR3 sequence: CASSPQGLPGNTIYF. The chain combines TRBV14 with TRBJ1-3; TCRdb reports TRBD1, a call that lacks DNA to check it against. Germline CDR1 SGHDN, CDR2 FVKESK. The CDR3 contains 15 residues.

The CDR3 reads CSASAGTSGEDTQYF. The J gene is TRBJ2-3, the V gene TRBV20-1; TCRdb selects TRBD1, and the lack of DNA leaves this call unchecked. CDR3 length: 15 amino acids. Germline-derived CDR1 and CDR2 are DFQATT and SNEGSKA (reference sequence).

The V and J genes are TRBV28 and TRBJ2-5; with no DNA, the TCRdb D assignment of TRBD2 cannot be verified. CDR3 length: 16 residues. Germline-derived CDR1 and CDR2 are MDHEN and SYDVKM. This CDR3 reads CASSFGVAGVRETQYF.

This rearrangement joins TRBV4-2 to TRBJ2-1. Germline V gene sequence: CDR1 LGHNA, CDR2 YNFKEQ. The CDR3 is made up of 16 amino acids. The chain's CDR3 is CASSLRGTVDNNEQFF.

The chain joins TRBV12-3 or TRBV12-4 to TRBJ2-3; with no DNA, the TCRdb D assignment of TRBD2 cannot be verified. This CDR3 spans 16 amino acids. CDR3 protein: CASSRLAGVGTDTQYF.

In terms of frequency, this clonotype is medium-sized (0.01 to 0.1%). This chain joins TRBV28 and TRBJ2-1; TCRdb calls TRBD1, which cannot be checked without DNA. The germline V gene has CDR1 MDHEN and CDR2 SYDVKM. This CDR3 has 16 amino acids. The CDR3 spells CASSPVGGQGHNEQFF.

The chain combines TRBV3-1 with TRBJ2-1; TCRdb lists TRBD1, though no DNA is available to test this call. This CDR3 comprises 15 residues. CDR1 and CDR2 from the germline V gene are LGHDT and YNNKEL (reference sequence). CDR3 amino acids: CASSQDWGAGNEQFF.

The chain combines TRBV29-1 with TRBJ1-2; the TRBD1 assignment by TCRdb is unverifiable without DNA. The CDR3 loop spans 13 amino acids. The V gene's germline CDR1 is SQVTM and CDR2 ANQGSEA. The CDR3 reads CSVEVGVPGGYTF.

The CDR3 protein is CASSLPGVAAEQYF. This chain uses TRBV27 with TRBJ2-7; TCRdb returns TRBD1, unconfirmable since there is no DNA. From germline, CDR1 is MNHEY and CDR2 SMNVEV (reference sequence). CDR3 length: 14 residues.

V usage is TRBV29-1 and J usage is TRBJ2-3; TCRdb outputs TRBD2, but without DNA this stays unchecked. The CDR3 length is 18 residues. CDR1 and CDR2 (germline): SQVTM, ANQGSEA. CDR3 amino acids: CSVEEEGYIREGPDTQYF.

V usage is TRBV20-1 and J usage is TRBJ2-5; the D call from TCRdb, TRBD1, cannot be confirmed without DNA. The germline V gene encodes CDR1 DFQATT and CDR2 SNEGSKA (reference sequence). CDR3 length equals 15 residues. CDR3 residues: CSAAFDSEFQETQYF.

The rearrangement links TRBV3-1 to TRBJ2-5; TCRdb lists TRBD1, though no DNA is available to test this call. The CDR3 loop spans 15 amino acids. Germline V gene data show CDR1 as LGHDT and CDR2 as YNNKEL (reference sequence). The CDR3: CASSRGQSFQETQYF.

The rearrangement uses TRBV20-1 and TRBJ2-1; TCRdb proposes TRBD1, but this gene call is untestable without DNA. This CDR3 contains 13 residues. Looked up from germline, CDR1 is DFQATT and CDR2 is SNEGSKA (reference sequence). This chain's CDR3 is CSAYEIRGGEQFF.

The V and J genes are TRBV7-8 and TRBJ2-7; TCRdb gives TRBD1 as the D gene, but with no DNA this cannot be confirmed. The CDR3 is 16 amino acids. CDR1 and CDR2 (germline): SGHVS, FQNEAQ. The CDR3 sequence: CASSLARGGSAYEQYF.

This chain connects TRBV14 to TRBJ2-7; TCRdb outputs TRBD1, but without DNA this stays unchecked. The CDR3 contains 15 residues. Germline CDR1 is SGHDN and CDR2 is FVKESK. The CDR3 sequence is CASSQGMGRSYEQYF.

V is TRBV15 and J is TRBJ2-7. Germline V gene sequence: CDR1 LNHNV, CDR2 YYDKDF (reference sequence). CDR3 length equals 13 residues. This CDR3 is CATSRDSTYEQYF.

This chain joins TRBV28 and TRBJ1-4; the D gene TCRdb calls, TRBD1, cannot be checked with no DNA. The germline CDR1 and CDR2 sequences are MDHEN and SYDVKM. The CDR3 has 15 residues. CDR3 sequence: CASSLYRAGNEKLFF. Full variable domain (rest looked up from reference TRBV28 and TRBJ1-4): DVKVTQSSRYLVKRTGEKVFLECVQDMDHENMFWYRQDPGLGLRLIYFSYDVKMKEKGDIPEGYSVSREKKERFSLILESASTNQTSMYLCASSLYRAGNEKLFFGSGTQLSVL.

The gene calls are TRBV29-1 and TRBJ1-1; TCRdb's D call of TRBD1 is untestable without DNA. The CDR3 sequence is 11 residues long. Germline V CDR1 and CDR2: SQVTM, ANQGSEA. This chain's CDR3 is CSATGPDEAFF. Combining the CDR3 with reference TRBV29-1 and TRBJ1-1 gives the whole variable domain SAVISQKPSRDICQRGTSLTIQCQVDSQVTMMFWYRQQPGQSLTLIATANQGSEATYESGFVIDKFPISRPNLTFSTLTVSNMSPEDSSIYLCSATGPDEAFFGQGTRLTVV.